The TCR beta chain under discussion was sequenced for a study of molecular identifiers for immune sequencing clone quantification. By sample fraction, this clonotype is medium-sized. V lost 9 bases and J 0 bases, leaving 20 bases between the germline ends. The CDR3 contains 17 residues. Germline V CDR1 and CDR2: MDHEN, SYDVKM. Each CDR3 protein gets one entry after TCRdb re-called the PCR reads with MiXCR. The sample holds about 36,000 distinct CDR3 sequences, around 20% seen once. The CD8+CD4-CCR7+CD45RA+ phenotype defined the sorted naive CD8 T cells. The TCR was taken from a human donor in good health. Some libraries in this study had Jurkat cell RNA spiked in. The specimen sequenced was naive CD8+ T cells from blood, with Jurkat cell RNA spiked in. Subset described: FACS-sorted CD8+CD4-CCR7+CD45RA+ naive T cells. This rearrangement joins TRBV28 to TRBJ1-4, with a tentative D call TRBD1 (5 bases). The CDR3 DNA sequence: TGTGCCAGTAGGGTGGAGACAGCCTTGTCAACTAATGAAAAACTGTTTTTT. Its protein is CASRVETALSTNEKLFF. The full variable domain, rest sourced from reference TRBV28 and TRBJ1-4, is DVKVTQSSRYLVKRTGEKVFLECVQDMDHENMFWYRQDPGLGLRLIYFSYDVKMKEKGDIPEGYSVSREKKERFSLILESASTNQTSMYLCASRVETALSTNEKLFFGSGTQLSVL.